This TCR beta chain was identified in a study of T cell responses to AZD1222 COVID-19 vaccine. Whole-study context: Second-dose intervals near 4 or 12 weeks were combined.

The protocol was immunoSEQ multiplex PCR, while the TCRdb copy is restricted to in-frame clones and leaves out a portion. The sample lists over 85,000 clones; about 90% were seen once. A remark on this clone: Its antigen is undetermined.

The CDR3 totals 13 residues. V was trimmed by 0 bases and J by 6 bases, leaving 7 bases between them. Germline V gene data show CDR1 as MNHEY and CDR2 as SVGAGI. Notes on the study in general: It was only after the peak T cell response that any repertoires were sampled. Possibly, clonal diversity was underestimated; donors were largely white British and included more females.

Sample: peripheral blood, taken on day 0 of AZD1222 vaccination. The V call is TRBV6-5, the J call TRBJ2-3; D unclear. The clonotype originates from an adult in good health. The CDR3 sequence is CASSYSPKDTQYF. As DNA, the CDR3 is TGTGCCAGCAGTTACTCCCCCAAGGATACGCAGTATTTT.